This T cell receptor (beta chain) originates from a study of T cell clonality in common variable immunodeficiency. Study results and limitations: CVID subjects shared fewer TCRbeta clones than healthy controls did.

This clone is deemed medium-sized. Its antigen is currently unknown. The table came from immunoSEQ multiplex PCR; TCRdb's copy has only in-frame clones and leaves some out. In total the sample includes under 35,000 clones, none of them seen once. Each donor provided roughly 4.5 to 8.5 ml of heparinized whole blood. Input material: peripheral blood mononuclear cells. The sequence derives from a person aged 18-69 years in good health.

Partial CDR3 DNA: TGCAGTGCTAGAGGTCTAAGACAGGCGAAACAGAACACTGAA. Amino acid sequence: CSARGLRQAKQNTE. The entire CDR3 sequence reads CSARGLRQAKQNTEAFF. The chain recombines TRBV20-1 with TRBJ1-1; D is perhaps TRBD1 (6 bases). The CDR3 end is not reached by the read, which stops 3 residues before it; the germline J gene fills it in. Trimming shortened V by 1 base and J by 1 base, and 19 bases separated the two germline ends. Germline lookup yields CDR1 DFQATT and CDR2 SNEGSKA (reference sequence). The CDR3 contains 17 residues.